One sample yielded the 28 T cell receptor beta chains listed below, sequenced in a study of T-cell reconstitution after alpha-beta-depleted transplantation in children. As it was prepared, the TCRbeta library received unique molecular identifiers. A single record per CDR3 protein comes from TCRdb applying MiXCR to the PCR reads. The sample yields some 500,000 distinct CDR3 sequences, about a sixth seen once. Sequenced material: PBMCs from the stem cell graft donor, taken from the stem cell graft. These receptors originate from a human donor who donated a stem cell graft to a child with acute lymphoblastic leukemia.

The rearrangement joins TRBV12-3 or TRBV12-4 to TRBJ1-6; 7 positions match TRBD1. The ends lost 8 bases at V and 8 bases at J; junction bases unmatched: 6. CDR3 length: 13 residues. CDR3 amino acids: CASRTGAHSPLHF. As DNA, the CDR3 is TGTGCCAGCCGTACAGGGGCTCATTCACCCCTCCACTTT.

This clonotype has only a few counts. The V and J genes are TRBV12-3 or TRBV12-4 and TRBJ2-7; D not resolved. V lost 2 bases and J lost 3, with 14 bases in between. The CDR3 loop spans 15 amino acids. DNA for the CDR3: TGTGCCAGCAGTTTAAAGGCGAAGCGTGACTACGAGCAGTACTTC. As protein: CASSLKAKRDYEQYF.

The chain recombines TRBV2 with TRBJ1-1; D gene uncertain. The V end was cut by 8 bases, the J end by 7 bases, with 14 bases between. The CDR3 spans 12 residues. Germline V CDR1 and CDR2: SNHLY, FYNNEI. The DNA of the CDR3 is TGTGCCAGCGGGGAACACGGGATTGAAGCTTTCTTT. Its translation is CASGEHGIEAFF.

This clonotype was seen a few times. The CDR3 DNA sequence: TGTGCCAGCAGTTTAACCCAGGTTTACGAGCAGTACTTC. This gives the protein CASSLTQVYEQYF. The J gene is TRBJ2-7, the V gene TRBV12-3 or TRBV12-4; D ambiguous. Deletions cut 2 bases from V and 4 bases from J, with 9 bases between. This CDR3 contains 13 residues.

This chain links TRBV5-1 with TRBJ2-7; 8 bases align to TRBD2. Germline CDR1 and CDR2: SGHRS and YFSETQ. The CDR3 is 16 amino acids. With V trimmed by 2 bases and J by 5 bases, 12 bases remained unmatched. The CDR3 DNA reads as TGCGCCAGCAGCTTCCCGGGGGGAGCGGGAGTCAACGAGCAGTACTTC. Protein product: CASSFPGGAGVNEQYF.

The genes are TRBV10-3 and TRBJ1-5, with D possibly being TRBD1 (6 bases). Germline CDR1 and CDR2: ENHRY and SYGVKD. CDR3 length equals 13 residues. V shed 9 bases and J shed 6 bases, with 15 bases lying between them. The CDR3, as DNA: TGTGCCATTTCCTCGGGGGCCGGTCAGCCCCAGCATTTT. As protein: CAISSGAGQPQHF.

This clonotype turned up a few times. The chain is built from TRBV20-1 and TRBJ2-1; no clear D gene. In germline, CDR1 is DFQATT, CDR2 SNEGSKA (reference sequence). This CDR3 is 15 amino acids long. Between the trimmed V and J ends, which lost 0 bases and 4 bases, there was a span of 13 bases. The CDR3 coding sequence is TGCAGTGCTAGAGATCCGGCAGCAGCTTACAATGAGCAGTTCTTC. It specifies CSARDPAAAYNEQFF.

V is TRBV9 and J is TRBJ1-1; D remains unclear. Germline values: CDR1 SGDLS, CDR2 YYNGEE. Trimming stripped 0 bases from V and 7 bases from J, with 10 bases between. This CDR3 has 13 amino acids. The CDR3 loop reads CASSVDDGLEAFF. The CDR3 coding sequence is TGTGCCAGCAGCGTAGATGATGGTCTTGAAGCTTTCTTT.

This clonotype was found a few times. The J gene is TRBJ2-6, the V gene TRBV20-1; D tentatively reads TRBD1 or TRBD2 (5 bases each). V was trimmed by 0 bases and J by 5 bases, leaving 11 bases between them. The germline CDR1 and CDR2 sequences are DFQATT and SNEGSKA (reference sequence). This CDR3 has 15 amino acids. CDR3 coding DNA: TGCAGTGCTAGAGATTTCGGGGCCCGGGCCAACGTCCTGACTTTC. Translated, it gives CSARDFGARANVLTF.

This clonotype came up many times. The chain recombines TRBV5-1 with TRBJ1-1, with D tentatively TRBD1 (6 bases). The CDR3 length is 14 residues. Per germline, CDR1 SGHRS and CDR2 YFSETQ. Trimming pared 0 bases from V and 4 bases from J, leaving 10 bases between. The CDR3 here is CASSLEGGPTEAFF. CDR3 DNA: TGCGCCAGCAGCTTGGAAGGGGGACCCACTGAAGCTTTCTTT.

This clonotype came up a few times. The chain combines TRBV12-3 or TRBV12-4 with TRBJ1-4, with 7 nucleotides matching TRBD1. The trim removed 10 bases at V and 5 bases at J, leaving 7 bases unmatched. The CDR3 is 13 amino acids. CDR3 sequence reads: CAIRDSPNEKLFF. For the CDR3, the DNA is TGTGCCATCAGGGACAGCCCGAATGAAAAACTGTTTTTT.

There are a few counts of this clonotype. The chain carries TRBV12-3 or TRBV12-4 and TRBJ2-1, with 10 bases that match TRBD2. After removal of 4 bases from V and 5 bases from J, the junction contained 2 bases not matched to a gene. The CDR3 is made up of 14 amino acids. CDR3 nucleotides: TGTGCCAGCAGTTCTAGCGGGGGACACAATGAGCAGTTCTTC. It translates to CASSSSGGHNEQFF.

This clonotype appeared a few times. The CDR3 region has the DNA TGTGCCAGCACCTTCCGGCCCAGCGGGACTTACAATGAGCAGTTCTTC. Translation gives CASTFRPSGTYNEQFF. The V gene is TRBV12-3 or TRBV12-4, the J gene TRBJ2-1; 7 nucleotides match TRBD2. CDR3 length: 16 amino acids. Trimming at V came to 7 bases and at J to 4 bases, leaving 13 bases not matched to a gene.

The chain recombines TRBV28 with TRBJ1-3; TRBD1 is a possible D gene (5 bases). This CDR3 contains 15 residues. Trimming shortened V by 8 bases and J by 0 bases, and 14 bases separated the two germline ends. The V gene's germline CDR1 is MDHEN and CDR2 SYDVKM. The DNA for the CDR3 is TGTGCCAGCGGACTGGACACCAACTCTGGAAACACCATATATTTT. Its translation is CASGLDTNSGNTIYF. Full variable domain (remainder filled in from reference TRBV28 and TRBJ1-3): DVKVTQSSRYLVKRTGEKVFLECVQDMDHENMFWYRQDPGLGLRLIYFSYDVKMKEKGDIPEGYSVSREKKERFSLILESASTNQTSMYLCASGLDTNSGNTIYFGEGSWLTVV.

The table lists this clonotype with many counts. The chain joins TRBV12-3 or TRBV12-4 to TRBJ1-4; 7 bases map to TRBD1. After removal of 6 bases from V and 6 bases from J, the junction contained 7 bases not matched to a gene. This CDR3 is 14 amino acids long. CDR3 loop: CASSRRTGDEKLFF. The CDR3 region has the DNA TGTGCCAGCAGCCGCAGGACAGGAGATGAAAAACTGTTTTTT.

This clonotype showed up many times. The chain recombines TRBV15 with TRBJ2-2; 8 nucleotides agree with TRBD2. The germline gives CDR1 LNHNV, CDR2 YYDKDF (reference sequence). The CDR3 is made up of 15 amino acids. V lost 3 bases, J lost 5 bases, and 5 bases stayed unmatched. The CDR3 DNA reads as TGTGCCACCAGCAGGGAACCGGGGGGGACCGGGGAGCTGTTTTTT. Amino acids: CATSREPGGTGELFF.

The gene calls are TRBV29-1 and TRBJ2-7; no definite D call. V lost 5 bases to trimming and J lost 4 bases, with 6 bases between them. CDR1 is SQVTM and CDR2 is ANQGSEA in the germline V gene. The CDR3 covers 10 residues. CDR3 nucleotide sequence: TGCAGCGTTAGGTATTACGAGCAGTACTTC. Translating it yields CSVRYYEQYF.

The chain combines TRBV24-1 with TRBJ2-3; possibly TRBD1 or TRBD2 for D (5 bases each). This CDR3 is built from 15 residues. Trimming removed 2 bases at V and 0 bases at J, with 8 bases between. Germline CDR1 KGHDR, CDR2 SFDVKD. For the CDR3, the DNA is TGTGCCACCAGTGATTCGGGACCTAGCACAGATACGCAGTATTTT. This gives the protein CATSDSGPSTDTQYF.

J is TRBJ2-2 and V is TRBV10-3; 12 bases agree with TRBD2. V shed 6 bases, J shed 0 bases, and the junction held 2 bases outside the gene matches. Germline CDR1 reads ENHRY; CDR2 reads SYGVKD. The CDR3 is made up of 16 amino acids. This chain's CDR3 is CAIRGLAGTNTGELFF. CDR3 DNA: TGTGCCATCAGAGGACTAGCGGGAACGAACACCGGGGAGCTGTTTTTT.

The CDR3 DNA follows: TGCGCCAGCAGCCTCCCCCTGGACCCCTCCGAGTACCAAGAGACCCAGTACTTC. Its translation: CASSLPLDPSEYQETQYF. The chain links TRBV5-1 to TRBJ2-5; no clear D. The CDR3 covers 18 residues. Per the germline V gene, CDR1 is SGHRS and CDR2 is YFSETQ. V was clipped by 4 bases and J by 0 bases, with 22 bases between them.

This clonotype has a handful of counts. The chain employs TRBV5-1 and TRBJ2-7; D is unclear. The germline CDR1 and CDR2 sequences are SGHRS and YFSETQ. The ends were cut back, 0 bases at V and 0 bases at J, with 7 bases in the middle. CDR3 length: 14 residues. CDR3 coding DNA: TGCGCCAGCAGCTTGGAAAGGGACTCCTACGAGCAGTACTTC. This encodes CASSLERDSYEQYF.

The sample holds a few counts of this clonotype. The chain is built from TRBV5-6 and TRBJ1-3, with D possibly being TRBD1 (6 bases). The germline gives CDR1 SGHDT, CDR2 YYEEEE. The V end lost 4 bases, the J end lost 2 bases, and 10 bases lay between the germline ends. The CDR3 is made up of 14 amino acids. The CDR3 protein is CASSAAGAGNTIYF. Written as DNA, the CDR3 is TGTGCCAGCAGCGCTGCAGGGGCTGGAAACACCATATATTTT. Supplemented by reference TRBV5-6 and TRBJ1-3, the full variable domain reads DAGVTQSPTHLIKTRGQQVTLRCSPKSGHDTVSWYQQALGQGPQFIFQYYEEEERQRGNFPDRFSGHQFPNYSSELNVNALLLGDSALYLCASSAAGAGNTIYFGEGSWLTVV.

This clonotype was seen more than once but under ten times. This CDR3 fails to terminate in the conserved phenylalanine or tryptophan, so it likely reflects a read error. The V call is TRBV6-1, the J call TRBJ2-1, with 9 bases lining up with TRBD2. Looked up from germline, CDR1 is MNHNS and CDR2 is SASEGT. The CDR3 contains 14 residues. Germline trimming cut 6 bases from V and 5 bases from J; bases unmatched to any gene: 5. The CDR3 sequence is CASSPRTSDNEQFS. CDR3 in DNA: TGTGCCAGCAGCCCCCGGACTAGCGACAATGAGCAGTTCTCC.

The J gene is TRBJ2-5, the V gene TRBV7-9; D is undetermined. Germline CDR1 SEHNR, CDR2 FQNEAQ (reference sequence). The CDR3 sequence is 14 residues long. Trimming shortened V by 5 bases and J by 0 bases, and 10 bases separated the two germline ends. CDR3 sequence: CASSPDGHQETQYF. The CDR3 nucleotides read TGTGCCAGCAGCCCGGACGGGCACCAAGAGACCCAGTACTTC.

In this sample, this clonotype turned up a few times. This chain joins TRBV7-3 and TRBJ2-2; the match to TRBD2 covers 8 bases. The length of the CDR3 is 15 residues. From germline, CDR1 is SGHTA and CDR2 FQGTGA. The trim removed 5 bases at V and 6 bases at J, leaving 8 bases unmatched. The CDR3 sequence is CASSLRREVAGELFF. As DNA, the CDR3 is TGTGCCAGCAGCCTGAGGCGGGAGGTGGCCGGGGAGCTGTTTTTT.

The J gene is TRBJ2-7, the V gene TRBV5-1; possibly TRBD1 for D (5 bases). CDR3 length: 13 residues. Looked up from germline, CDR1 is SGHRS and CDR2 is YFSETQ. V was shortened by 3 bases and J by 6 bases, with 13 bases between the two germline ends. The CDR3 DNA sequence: TGCGCCAGCAGCTGGACCTCTGGGGCCGAGCAGTACTTC. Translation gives CASSWTSGAEQYF. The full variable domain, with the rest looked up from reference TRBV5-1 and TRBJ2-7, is KAGVTQTPRYLIKTRGQQVTLSCSPISGHRSVSWYQQTPGQGLQFLFEYFSETQRNKGNFPGRFSGRQFSNSRSEMNVSTLELGDSALYLCASSWTSGAEQYFGPGTRLTVT.

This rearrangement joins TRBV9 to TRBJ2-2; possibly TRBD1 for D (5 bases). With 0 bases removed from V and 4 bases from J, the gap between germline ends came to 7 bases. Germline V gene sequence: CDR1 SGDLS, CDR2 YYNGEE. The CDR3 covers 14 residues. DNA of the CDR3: TGTGCCAGCAGCGTAGAGGGGATCACCGGGGAGCTGTTTTTT. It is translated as CASSVEGITGELFF. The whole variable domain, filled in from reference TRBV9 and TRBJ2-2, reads DSGVTQTPKHLITATGQRVTLRCSPRSGDLSVYWYQQSLDQGLQFLIQYYNGEERAKGNILERFSAQQFPDLHSELNLSSLELGDSALYFCASSVEGITGELFFGEGSRLTVL.

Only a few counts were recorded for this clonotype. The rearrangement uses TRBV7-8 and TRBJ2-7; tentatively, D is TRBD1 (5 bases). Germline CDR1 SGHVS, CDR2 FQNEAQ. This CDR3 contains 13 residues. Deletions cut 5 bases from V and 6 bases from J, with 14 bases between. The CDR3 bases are TGTGCCAGCAGCCCGCAGGGCTCCGGCGAGCAGTACTTC. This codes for CASSPQGSGEQYF.